This T cell receptor beta chain was captured in a study of T cells in Graves' hyperthyroidism and ophthalmopathy. RNA transcripts gave rise to amplified TCR beta CDR3 regions. Initially, a first-round RT-PCR of the TCR CDR3 employed the HTBI primer set. TCRdb re-analysed the multiplex PCR reads in MiXCR, keeping a single row per CDR3 protein. The table has approximately 210,000 distinct CDR3 sequences, 17% seen once. This clonotype was seen many times. V was shortened by 11 bases and J by 2 bases, with 13 bases between the two germline ends. Germline CDR1 is MDHEN and CDR2 is SYDVKM. The CDR3 totals 12 residues.

The rearrangement uses TRBV28 and TRBJ2-7; D is uncertain. The origin of this receptor is a man aged 50 to 60 with Graves' hyperthyroidism. The sample taken for sequencing was blood. CDR3: CAAQGLTYEQYF. In DNA, the CDR3 is TGTGCCGCTCAAGGCCTCACCTACGAGCAGTACTTC. Supplemented by reference TRBV28 and TRBJ2-7, the full variable domain reads DVKVTQSSRYLVKRTGEKVFLECVQDMDHENMFWYRQDPGLGLRLIYFSYDVKMKEKGDIPEGYSVSREKKERFSLILESASTNQTSMYLCAAQGLTYEQYFGPGTRLTVT.